This is a list of T cell receptor beta chains from one sample in a study of T cell changes during pregnancy in multiple sclerosis. The data were produced by immunoSEQ multiplex PCR, yet TCRdb's version contains in-frame clones alone and is incomplete. The sample lists tens of thousands of clones, 94% occurring once. Sequences were derived from CD4+ T cells from peripheral blood mononuclear cells, sampled after pregnancy. These receptors came from a female donor with multiple sclerosis, enrolled in a pregnancy study. CDR3s include the opening cysteine and the closing phenylalanine or tryptophan. Fields, in order: J gene, D gene, V gene, clone size, CDR3 protein, CDR3 DNA. A D gene is named only where the DNA matches it firmly. For some rows the clone size is stated as once, few or many, or as a class when expanded; others skip it.

J: TRBJ2-1; D: TRBD2; V: TRBV2; size: -; CDR3: CASSRRARGGPNEQFF; DNA: TGTGCCAGCAGTCGCCGGGCGCGGGGGGGGCCCAATGAGCAGTTCTTC
J: TRBJ2-3; D: -; V: TRBV18; size: -; CDR3: CASSPREDTQYF; DNA: TGTGCCAGCTCACCGCGTGAGGATACGCAGTATTTT
J: TRBJ1-2; D: -; V: TRBV19; size: -; CDR3: CASRGQGGVGGYTF; DNA: TGTGCCAGTAGGGGCCAGGGAGGTGTGGGTGGCTACACCTTC
J: TRBJ2-5; D: -; V: TRBV5-1; size: -; CDR3: CASRKGGAQETQYF; DNA: TGCGCCAGCCGAAAGGGGGGGGCCCAAGAGACCCAGTACTTC
J: TRBJ2-2; D: TRBD1; V: TRBV2; size: -; CDR3: CASSAARGQAGELFF; DNA: TGTGCCAGCAGTGCAGCAAGAGGACAGGCCGGGGAGCTGTTTTTT
J: TRBJ2-5; D: TRBD2; V: TRBV7-3; size: -; CDR3: CASSLNRGEQETQYF; DNA: TGTGCCAGCAGCTTAAATCGGGGGGAACAAGAGACCCAGTACTTC
J: TRBJ2-7; D: TRBD1; V: TRBV2; size: once; CDR3: CASSVGQGNNYEQYF; DNA: TGTGCCAGCAGTGTGGGACAGGGTAACAACTACGAGCAGTACTTC
J: TRBJ1-5; D: TRBD1; V: TRBV6-5; size: -; CDR3: CASSGGTGNQPQHF; DNA: TGTGCCAGCAGTGGCGGGACAGGGAATCAGCCCCAGCATTTT
J: TRBJ1-5; D: -; V: TRBV2; size: -; CDR3: CASSNAGSHNQPQHF; DNA: TGTGCCAGCAGTAACGCAGGATCTCACAATCAGCCCCAGCATTTT
J: TRBJ2-3; D: -; V: TRBV4-2; size: -; CDR3: CASSPLAEVTDTQYF; DNA: TGTGCCAGCAGCCCGTTAGCGGAGGTCACAGATACGCAGTATTTT
J: TRBJ2-5; D: -; V: TRBV9; size: -; CDR3: CASSVGADLVETQYF; DNA: TGTGCCAGCAGCGTAGGGGCAGACCTTGTGGAGACCCAGTACTTC
J: TRBJ2-1; D: TRBD2; V: TRBV6-1; size: once; CDR3: CASNQRGGGYNEQFF; DNA: TGTGCCAGCAACCAGCGGGGGGGCGGTTACAATGAGCAGTTCTTC
J: TRBJ2-5; D: -; V: TRBV7-9; size: -; CDR3: CASSILGGSKETQYF; DNA: TGTGCCAGCAGCATTCTCGGCGGTAGTAAAGAGACCCAGTACTTC
J: TRBJ1-4; D: -; V: TRBV6-1; size: -; CDR3: CASSDGRVRFF; DNA: TGTGCCAGCAGTGACGGGAGGGTAAGGTTTTTT
J: TRBJ1-1; D: -; V: TRBV9; size: -; CDR3: CASSPTQGEAFF; DNA: TGTGCCAGCAGCCCGACTCAGGGTGAAGCTTTCTTT
J: TRBJ1-1; D: -; V: TRBV13; size: -; CDR3: CASSFRGSTEAFF; DNA: TGTGCCAGCAGCTTTAGGGGAAGCACTGAAGCTTTCTTT
J: TRBJ1-1; D: -; V: TRBV6-5; size: -; CDR3: CASSYSQATYEAFF; DNA: TGTGCCAGCAGTTACTCACAGGCCACCTATGAAGCTTTCTTT
J: TRBJ2-7; D: TRBD1; V: TRBV12-5; size: -; CDR3: CASGFGQGADEQYF; DNA: TGTGCTAGTGGTTTTGGACAGGGGGCTGACGAGCAGTACTTC
J: TRBJ2-2; D: TRBD1; V: TRBV10-3; size: -; CDR3: CAISSPLGGQGGTRTGELFF; DNA: TGTGCCATCAGTTCACCCCTGGGGGGACAGGGAGGGACGAGGACCGGGGAGCTGTTTTTT
J: TRBJ1-4; D: -; V: TRBV9; size: -; CDR3: CASSVGGVGEKLFF; DNA: TGTGCCAGCAGCGTAGGAGGAGTTGGCGAAAAACTGTTTTTT
J: TRBJ2-1; D: -; V: TRBV7-7; size: -; CDR3: CASSLAGQGVNEQFF; DNA: TGTGCTAGCAGCTTAGCGGGACAGGGCGTCAATGAGCAGTTCTTC
J: TRBJ2-4; D: -; V: TRBV30; size: -; CDR3: CAWSARSSQNIQYF; DNA: TGTGCCTGGAGCGCCCGGAGCTCCCAAAACATTCAGTACTTC
J: TRBJ1-1; D: -; V: TRBV27; size: few; CDR3: CASKGPGQRAEAFF; DNA: TGTGCCAGCAAAGGGCCAGGACAGAGAGCTGAAGCTTTCTTT
J: TRBJ2-7; D: TRBD2; V: TRBV18; size: -; CDR3: CASTPGLAGAVSYEQYF; DNA: TGTGCCAGCACCCCGGGACTAGCGGGGGCCGTGTCCTACGAGCAGTACTTC
J: TRBJ1-6; D: -; V: TRBV6-6; size: -; CDR3: CASSYVRGNSPLHF; DNA: TGTGCCAGCAGTTATGTTAGGGGGAATTCACCCCTCCACTTT
J: TRBJ1-2; D: -; V: TRBV27; size: -; CDR3: CASSTLQARGYGYTF; DNA: TGTGCCAGCTCGACGCTACAAGCTCGGGGCTATGGCTACACCTTC
J: TRBJ2-5; D: TRBD1; V: TRBV19; size: -; CDR3: CASSLRAGRQGRGQETQYF; DNA: TGTGCCAGTAGTCTCCGGGCCGGCAGACAGGGAAGGGGACAAGAGACCCAGTACTTC
J: TRBJ2-7; D: TRBD2; V: TRBV4-2; size: once; CDR3: CASSQVRTSGGASYEQYF; DNA: TGTGCCAGCAGCCAAGTCCGTACTAGCGGGGGGGCGTCCTACGAGCAGTACTTC
J: TRBJ2-5; D: -; V: TRBV5-6; size: -; CDR3: CASSLAGRQETQYF; DNA: TGTGCCAGCAGCCTGGCAGGGCGCCAAGAGACCCAGTACTTC
J: TRBJ1-5; D: -; V: TRBV11-2; size: -; CDR3: CASSLGQLGRSNQPQHF; DNA: TGTGCCAGCAGCTTAGGTCAGCTGGGGCGAAGCAATCAGCCCCAGCATTTT
J: TRBJ2-1; D: TRBD2; V: TRBV7-2; size: once; CDR3: CASSRLGLDANEQFF; DNA: TGTGCCAGCAGCCGATTGGGACTAGATGCCAATGAGCAGTTCTTC
J: TRBJ2-7; D: -; V: TRBV6-6; size: -; CDR3: CASSYSRDEQYF; DNA: TGTGCCAGCAGTTACTCTAGAGACGAGCAGTACTTC
J: TRBJ2-7; D: TRBD1; V: TRBV5-6; size: -; CDR3: CASLSTGGNNEQYF; DNA: TGTGCCAGCCTTTCGACAGGGGGCAACAACGAGCAGTACTTC
J: TRBJ2-1; D: -; V: TRBV5-1; size: once; CDR3: CASSTGRTVYNEQFF; DNA: TGCGCCAGCAGCACGGGCCGGACAGTATACAATGAGCAGTTCTTC
J: TRBJ1-1; D: TRBD1; V: TRBV2; size: -; CDR3: CASSMGQVNTEAFF; DNA: TGTGCCAGCAGCATGGGACAGGTGAACACTGAAGCTTTCTTT
J: TRBJ2-1; D: TRBD2; V: TRBV7-3; size: -; CDR3: CASSGEGTSGRNEQFF; DNA: TGTGCCAGCAGCGGAGAAGGGACTAGCGGGCGGAATGAGCAGTTCTTC
J: TRBJ2-2; D: -; V: TRBV2; size: -; CDR3: CASSPQANTGELFF; DNA: TGTGCCAGCAGTCCACAGGCGAACACCGGGGAGCTGTTTTTT
J: TRBJ2-1; D: TRBD2; V: TRBV5-4; size: -; CDR3: CASSQPTSGGASYNEQFF; DNA: TGTGCCAGCAGCCAGCCGACTAGCGGGGGGGCTTCCTACAATGAGCAGTTCTTC